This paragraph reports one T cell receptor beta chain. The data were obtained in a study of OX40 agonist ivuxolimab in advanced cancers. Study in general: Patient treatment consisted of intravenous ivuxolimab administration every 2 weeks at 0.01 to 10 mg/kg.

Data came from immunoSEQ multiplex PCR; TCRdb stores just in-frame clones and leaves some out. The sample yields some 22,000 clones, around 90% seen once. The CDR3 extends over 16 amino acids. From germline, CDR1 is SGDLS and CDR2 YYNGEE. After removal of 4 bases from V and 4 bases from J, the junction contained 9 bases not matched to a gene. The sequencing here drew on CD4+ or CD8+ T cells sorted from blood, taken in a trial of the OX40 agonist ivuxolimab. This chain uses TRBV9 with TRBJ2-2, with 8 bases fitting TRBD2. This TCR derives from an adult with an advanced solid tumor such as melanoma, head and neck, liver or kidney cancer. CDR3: CASSPRGGTATGELFF. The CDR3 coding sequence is TGTGCCAGCAGCCCCCGGGGGGGGACGGCCACCGGGGAGCTGTTTTTT.